This T cell receptor (beta chain) was identified during a study of cytomegalovirus exposure and HLA in healthy donors. Background on the study: The platform used for the approximately 130 validation repertoires matched that of the roughly 700 first-cohort repertoires, a later analysis reported.

Data came from immunoSEQ multiplex PCR; TCRdb stores just in-frame clones and leaves some out. The repertoire holds some 74,000 clones, 93% seen once, with around 3.5% in the top ten. General study results and limits: Investigators reported 164 TCR beta chains as tied to cytomegalovirus. First-cohort TCR clusters were later found to tend to co-occur in the 120 validation repertoires. Many donors carried some public TCRs, although rarity characterized most TCR sequences.

As for this clone: Its specificity is not known.

The CDR3 is made up of 15 amino acids. The V gene's germline CDR1 is MGHRA and CDR2 YSYEKL. The V end was cut by 3 bases, the J end by 1 base, with 9 bases between. This TCR derives from a woman in her twenties or thirties in good health and CMV-seronegative. The sequencing input was PBMCs. The V and J genes are TRBV4-1 and TRBJ2-2; perhaps TRBD1 as D (5 bases). The CDR3 here is CASSHQTENTGELFF. The CDR3 DNA follows: TGCGCCAGCAGCCACCAGACAGAGAACACCGGGGAGCTGTTTTTT.